This passage covers 19 T cell receptor beta chains from one sample sequenced in a study of blood T cell repertoires in COVID-19. TCRdb's copy holds only in-frame clones and misses some; the assay was immunoSEQ multiplex PCR. The table lists 160,000 or so clones, about 80% of them singletons, with roughly 3.4% in the top ten. The specimen sequenced was PBMCs or T cells enriched from blood (not recorded which). The receptors shown here come from a woman in her sixties who had recovered from COVID-19.

J is TRBJ2-7 and V is TRBV5-6; a weak D match, TRBD2 (5 bases). CDR1 and CDR2 from the germline V gene are SGHDT and YYEEEE. Trimming stripped 3 bases from V and 3 bases from J, with 13 bases between. The CDR3 length is 14 residues. CDR3 in amino acids: CASSWGPGYYEQYF. The CDR3 DNA is TGTGCCAGCAGCTGGGGTCCGGGATACTACGAGCAGTACTTC.

This clone was seen more than once but under ten times. The V gene is TRBV10-2, the J gene TRBJ2-1, with 7 bases that match TRBD1. From germline, CDR1 is WSHSY and CDR2 SAAADI. J gave up 3 bases and V 2 bases, and 10 bases lay outside the gene matches. The CDR3 has 17 residues. In nucleotides, the CDR3 is TGCGCCAGCAGTGAGAGACCCGCTAGGGGGCTCTACAATGAGCAGTTCTTC. Translating gives CASSERPARGLYNEQFF.

This clone was seen many times. This CDR3 is also generated by other DNA sequences in the sample. CDR3 amino acids: CASSYSTGNTGELFF. The CDR3 region has the DNA TGTGCCAGCAGTTACTCGACAGGGAACACCGGGGAGCTGTTTTTT. V gene TRBV6-5 combines with J gene TRBJ2-2; D may be TRBD1 (6 bases). The CDR3 contains 15 residues. Germline lookup yields CDR1 MNHEY and CDR2 SVGAGI. V lost 0 bases to trimming and J lost 1 base, with 6 bases between them.

The CDR3 DNA follows: TGCGCCAGCAGCTCACGCGGGGGGACCGAAGAGACCCAGTACTTC. Its translation: CASSSRGGTEETQYF. The genes are TRBV5-1 and TRBJ2-5, with 8 bases lining up with TRBD2. The CDR3 consists of 15 residues. From germline, CDR1 is SGHRS and CDR2 YFSETQ. Trimming removed 3 bases from V and 3 bases from J; junction bases left unmatched: 7.

This clone was detected only once. The rearrangement links TRBV2 to TRBJ1-1; D may be TRBD1 (6 bases). Germline lookup yields CDR1 SNHLY and CDR2 FYNNEI. CDR3 size: 13 residues. V lost 4 bases and J lost 5, with 11 bases in between. The CDR3 sequence is CASSGQGLTEAFF. Written as DNA, the CDR3 is TGTGCCAGCAGTGGGCAGGGGTTGACTGAAGCTTTCTTT.

The J gene is TRBJ2-5, the V gene TRBV7-7; 7 bases line up with TRBD2. The CDR3 runs 15 residues. Germline trimming cut 5 bases from V and 0 bases from J; bases unmatched to any gene: 6. Germline loops: CDR1 SSHAT, CDR2 FNYEAQ (reference sequence). The CDR3 coding sequence is TGTGCCAGCAGCCTCTCTAGCGGAAACCAAGAGACCCAGTACTTC. This gives the protein CASSLSSGNQETQYF.

The chain joins TRBV7-2 to TRBJ1-2; unclear D gene. The CDR3 is 13 residues long. V was cut by 5 bases and J by 0 bases, with 7 bases left in between. Germline V gives CDR1 SGHTA, CDR2 FQGNSA. CDR3 sequence reads: CASSPQTNYGYTF. The CDR3 coding sequence is TGTGCCAGCAGCCCACAGACTAACTATGGCTACACCTTC.

This chain uses TRBV9 with TRBJ2-7; 13 positions match TRBD2. This CDR3 comprises 16 residues. From germline, CDR1 is SGDLS and CDR2 YYNGEE. The V gene end was trimmed by 3 bases and the J gene end by 4 bases; junction bases not matched to a gene: 7. CDR3 sequence reads: CASSAGLAGTVYEQYF. As DNA, the CDR3 is TGTGCCAGCAGCGCGGGACTAGCGGGGACAGTGTACGAGCAGTACTTC.

V usage is TRBV27 and J usage is TRBJ2-3, with 7 nucleotides matching TRBD1. This CDR3 is 17 amino acids long. The germline CDR1 and CDR2 sequences are MNHEY and SMNVEV (reference sequence). V shed 3 bases, J shed 0 bases, and the junction held 9 bases outside the gene matches. Here the CDR3 reads CASSFNRGPSSTDTQYF. The CDR3 nucleotides read TGTGCCAGCAGTTTTAACAGGGGACCCTCTAGCACAGATACGCAGTATTTT.

V usage is TRBV18 and J usage is TRBJ1-5; the D gene is possibly TRBD1 (5 bases). Germline V gene sequence: CDR1 KGHSH, CDR2 LQKENI. This CDR3 contains 14 residues. Trimming pared 3 bases from V and 0 bases from J, leaving 6 bases between. The CDR3 DNA follows: TGTGCCAGCTCACCCGACAGTAGCAATCAGCCCCAGCATTTT. This sequence encodes CASSPDSSNQPQHF.

V gene TRBV5-1 combines with J gene TRBJ2-3, with TRBD2 identical over 9 bases. Germline-derived CDR1 and CDR2 are SGHRS and YFSETQ. Germline trimming cut 2 bases from V and 5 bases from J; bases unmatched to any gene: 6. The CDR3 contains 15 residues. The CDR3 region has the DNA TGCGCCAGCAGCTTAAGCGGGGGGCTCCAAGATACGCAGTATTTT. It codes for CASSLSGGLQDTQYF.

The J gene is TRBJ1-5, the V gene TRBV7-3; D is ambiguous. Trimming took 3 bases from V and 5 from J, leaving 8 bases between them. This CDR3 is built from 13 residues. CDR1 is SGHTA and CDR2 is FQGTGA in the germline V gene. As DNA, the CDR3 is TGTGCCAGCAGCTTGGAAGCGGATCAGCCCCAGCATTTT. It encodes CASSLEADQPQHF. The variable domain in full, completed from reference TRBV7-3 and TRBJ1-5, reads GAGVSQTPSNKVTEKGKYVELRCDPISGHTALYWYRQSLGQGPEFLIYFQGTGAADDSGLPNDRFFAVRPEGSVSTLKIQRTERGDSAVYLCASSLEADQPQHFGDGTRLSIL.

The chain carries TRBV3-1 (or the pseudogene TRBV3-2) and TRBJ2-3; 9 positions match TRBD2. The CDR3 has 17 amino acids. After removal of 0 bases from V and 9 bases from J, the junction contained 13 bases not matched to a gene. Per the germline V gene, CDR1 is LGHDT and CDR2 is YNNKEL (reference sequence). The CDR3 sequence is CASSQDSGGGDPWTQYF. CDR3 coding DNA: TGTGCCAGCAGCCAAGATTCGGGCGGGGGGGACCCGTGGACGCAGTATTTT.

This chain links TRBV9 with TRBJ2-1; 7 nucleotides align to TRBD2. The junction had 7 bases not matched to a gene; V was cut back by 0 bases and J by 4 bases. This CDR3 spans 16 amino acids. Germline V lookup: CDR1 SGDLS, CDR2 YYNGEE. The CDR3 nucleotides read TGTGCCAGCAGCGTAGGGGAGGGTAATCGATACAATGAGCAGTTCTTC. Its translation: CASSVGEGNRYNEQFF.

This clone turned up a few times. The rearrangement joins TRBV6-4 to TRBJ2-3, with a weak D call TRBD2 (5 bases). The CDR3 spans 14 residues. Trimming took off 10 bases at V and 0 bases at J, with 14 bases between the two ends. CDR1 and CDR2 (germline): MRHNA, SNTAGT. The CDR3 spells CATSRVPSTDTQYF. The CDR3 DNA sequence: TGTGCCACATCGAGGGTGCCTAGCACAGATACGCAGTATTTT.

This clone was recorded once. The DNA for the CDR3 is TGTGCTAGTGGTTTATTCGCCGGGACATTTGGTGAAAAACTGTTTTTT. Amino acids: CASGLFAGTFGEKLFF. V usage is TRBV12-5 and J usage is TRBJ1-4; weak D call: TRBD1 (6 bases). The V end was cut by 3 bases, the J end by 7 bases, with 18 bases between. The V gene's germline CDR1 is LGHNT and CDR2 FRNRAP. There are 16 residues in the CDR3.

DNA of the CDR3: TGTGCCAGCGGCTACCGGGACAGGGGTAGTACCGGGGAGCTGTTTTTT. This translates into CASGYRDRGSTGELFF. The chain carries TRBV7-3 and TRBJ2-2, with 10 bases lining up with TRBD1. CDR1 and CDR2 from the germline V gene are SGHTA and FQGTGA. The CDR3 totals 16 residues. V lost 8 bases to trimming and J lost 5 bases; unmatched junction nucleotides: 11. Drawing the rest from reference TRBV7-3 and TRBJ2-2, the complete variable domain is GAGVSQTPSNKVTEKGKYVELRCDPISGHTALYWYRQSLGQGPEFLIYFQGTGAADDSGLPNDRFFAVRPEGSVSTLKIQRTERGDSAVYLCASGYRDRGSTGELFFGEGSRLTVL.

The chain links TRBV4-1 to TRBJ2-4, with D possibly TRBD2 on 7 matching bases. V was trimmed by 2 bases and J by 4 bases, leaving 15 bases between them. The CDR3 sequence is 16 residues long. Germline lookup yields CDR1 MGHRA and CDR2 YSYEKL. The CDR3 sequence: CASSQRAGAPKNIQYF. DNA of the CDR3: TGCGCCAGCAGCCAACGTGCGGGGGCGCCTAAAAACATTCAGTACTTC.

The rearrangement links TRBV13 to TRBJ2-3; 9 positions agree with TRBD1. Germline V gene lookup returns CDR1 PRHDT and CDR2 FYEKMQ (reference sequence). The CDR3 sequence is 13 residues long. Trimming took 8 bases from V and 3 from J; bases not matched to a gene: 3. This chain's CDR3 is CASEDRGTDTQYF. CDR3 DNA sequence: TGTGCCAGCGAGGACAGGGGAACAGATACGCAGTATTTT.